Reported below is one T cell receptor (beta chain). The record originates from a study of blood T cell repertoires in COVID-19. Study at large: Acute-phase and convalescent COVID-19 samples originated in the United States, Italy and Spain. PBMCs, B-cell-depleted T cells, or T cells were the source of the cDNA or gDNA that made up the material.

The authors' processing: Using reference gene primer amplification, nucleated cell counts were estimated. Only in-frame clones appear in the TCRdb table, and some are missing; sequencing was by immunoSEQ multiplex PCR. That table furnishes V, J and clone size, whereas the DNA furnished D and trimming. Of tens of thousands of clones listed, 84% were seen once; the top ten hold 3.2%. The CDR3 contains 17 residues. Germline V CDR1 and CDR2: MNHEY, SVGEGT. The V segment lost 2 bases and the J segment 4 bases; nucleotides outside the gene matches: 8. The sequenced sample was peripheral blood. The receptor's source is a man aged 35 to 55 with acute or convalescent COVID-19. The rearrangement joins TRBV6-2 or TRBV6-3 to TRBJ2-5; 12 bases align to TRBD2. CDR3 nucleotide sequence: TGTGCCAGCAGTTACCAGCCGGGACTAGCGGGTGGAGAGACCCAGTACTTC. This translates into CASSYQPGLAGGETQYF.